A single T cell receptor beta chain is shown here with its context. The CDR3 totals 14 residues. Germline V CDR1 and CDR2: MNHEY, SVGAGI. The V end lost 2 bases, the J end lost 4 bases, and 11 bases lay between the germline ends. As originally analysed: The assay estimated nucleated cells by amplifying reference gene primers. Sequencing used immunoSEQ multiplex PCR; TCRdb keeps in-frame clones, though not all of them. The V and J calls and clone size were taken over from that table, and D and trimming were inferred from the DNA. The table records tens of thousands of clones, more than 80% of them present only once. This sample stems from a study of blood T cell repertoires in COVID-19. Study background: Material from acute and convalescent COVID-19 was sourced from the United States, Italy and Spain. Sample material is recorded as cDNA or gDNA derived from T cells, B-cell-depleted T cells, or PBMCs.

The receptor comes from an elderly woman with acute or convalescent COVID-19. The source material was peripheral blood. The gene calls are TRBV6-5 and TRBJ1-1, with TRBD1 as a possible D gene (5 bases). CDR3 amino acids: CASSYGAGGTEAFF. CDR3 nucleotide sequence: TGTGCCAGCAGTTACGGGGCGGGGGGCACTGAAGCTTTCTTT.